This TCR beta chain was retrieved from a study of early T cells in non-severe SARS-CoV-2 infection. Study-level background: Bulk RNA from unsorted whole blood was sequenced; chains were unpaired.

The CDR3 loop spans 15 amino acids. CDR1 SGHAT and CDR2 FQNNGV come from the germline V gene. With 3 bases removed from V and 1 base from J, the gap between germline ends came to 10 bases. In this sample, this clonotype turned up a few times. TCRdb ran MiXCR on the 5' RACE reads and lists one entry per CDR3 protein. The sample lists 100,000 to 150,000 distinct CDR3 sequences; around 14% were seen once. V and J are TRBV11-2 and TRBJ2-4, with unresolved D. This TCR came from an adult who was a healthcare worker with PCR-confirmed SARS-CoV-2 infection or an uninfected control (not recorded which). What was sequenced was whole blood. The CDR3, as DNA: TGTGCCAGCAGCTTCTCTGCCGGGGCCAAAAACATTCAGTACTTC. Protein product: CASSFSAGAKNIQYF.